A single T cell receptor beta chain is shown here with its context. Specified time point: after neoadjuvant nivolumab, at surgical resection. Assay: immunoSEQ multiplex PCR; the TCRdb copy retains only in-frame clones and omits some. The sample includes some 14,000 clones, approximately 67% of them seen just once. This entry comes from a study of neoadjuvant anti-PD-1 for oral cavity cancer. The overall study: Non-progressing patients received a fourth nivolumab dose near day 43, then surgery on days 50-56.

V was cut by 2 bases and J by 5 bases, with 16 bases left in between. The CDR3 runs to 16 residues. Germline lookup yields CDR1 KGHSH and CDR2 LQKENI. The sequencing here drew on PBMCs, taken after nivolumab (anti-PD-1) treatment. V usage is TRBV18 and J usage is TRBJ1-5; tentative D call: TRBD1 (5 bases). The TCR comes from a person between 35 and 79 years old with oral cavity squamous cell carcinoma. The CDR3 coding sequence is TGTGCCAGCTCACCAGGGGGGACTTCCAGGGATCAGCCCCAGCATTTT. Translation gives CASSPGGTSRDQPQHF.